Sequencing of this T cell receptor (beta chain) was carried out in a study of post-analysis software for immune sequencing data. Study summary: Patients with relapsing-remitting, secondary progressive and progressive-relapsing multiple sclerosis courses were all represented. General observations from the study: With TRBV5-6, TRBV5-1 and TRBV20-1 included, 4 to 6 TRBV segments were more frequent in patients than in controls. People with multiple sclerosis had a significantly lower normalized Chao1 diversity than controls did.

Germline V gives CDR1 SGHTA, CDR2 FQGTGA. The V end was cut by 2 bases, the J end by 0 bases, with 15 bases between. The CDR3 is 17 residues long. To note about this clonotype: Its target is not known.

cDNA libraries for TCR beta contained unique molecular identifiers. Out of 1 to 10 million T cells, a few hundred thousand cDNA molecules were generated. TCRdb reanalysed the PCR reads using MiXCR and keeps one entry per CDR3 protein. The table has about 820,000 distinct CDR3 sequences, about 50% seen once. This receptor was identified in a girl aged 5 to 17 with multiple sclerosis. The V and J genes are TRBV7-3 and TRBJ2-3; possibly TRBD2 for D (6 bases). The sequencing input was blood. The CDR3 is CASSLDGRSFSTDTQYF. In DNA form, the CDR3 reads TGTGCCAGCAGCTTAGACGGGAGAAGCTTTAGCACAGATACGCAGTATTTT. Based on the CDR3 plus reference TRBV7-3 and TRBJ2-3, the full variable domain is GAGVSQTPSNKVTEKGKYVELRCDPISGHTALYWYRQSLGQGPEFLIYFQGTGAADDSGLPNDRFFAVRPEGSVSTLKIQRTERGDSAVYLCASSLDGRSFSTDTQYFGPGTRLTVL.